The TCR beta chain described here comes from a study of T cells in Graves' hyperthyroidism and ophthalmopathy. Study-level points and caveats: Among thyroid clonotypes expanded above 0.001, most also appeared in blood.

It was RNA transcripts that yielded the amplified TCR beta CDR3 regions. The HTBI primer set served for first-round RT-PCR of the TCR CDR3. TCRdb re-derived calls from the multiplex PCR reads in MiXCR, one entry per CDR3 protein. The sample shows roughly 580,000 distinct CDR3 sequences, around 14% of them seen only once. This clonotype was seen more than once but under ten times. Its target is unknown. Its ends do not fully match the called genes, so a read error is possible. Diagnoses were made from clinical symptoms, serum measures (thyroxine and TRAb), thyroid ultrasound and orbital computed tomography. Blood was drawn at first hyperthyroidism diagnosis, before any ophthalmopathy symptoms. Germline-derived CDR1 and CDR2 are MGHRA and YSYEKL. CDR3 length equals 13 residues.

The chain recombines TRBV4-1 with TRBJ1-1; weak D call: TRBD1 (5 bases). The clonotype was recovered from a woman aged 25 to 39 with Graves' hyperthyroidism that later progressed to Graves' ophthalmopathy. The sequenced sample consisted of blood. The CDR3 DNA reads TGCGCCAGCAGGCAAGGGACGGACACTGAAGCTTTCTTT. Protein product: CASRQGTDTEAFF.